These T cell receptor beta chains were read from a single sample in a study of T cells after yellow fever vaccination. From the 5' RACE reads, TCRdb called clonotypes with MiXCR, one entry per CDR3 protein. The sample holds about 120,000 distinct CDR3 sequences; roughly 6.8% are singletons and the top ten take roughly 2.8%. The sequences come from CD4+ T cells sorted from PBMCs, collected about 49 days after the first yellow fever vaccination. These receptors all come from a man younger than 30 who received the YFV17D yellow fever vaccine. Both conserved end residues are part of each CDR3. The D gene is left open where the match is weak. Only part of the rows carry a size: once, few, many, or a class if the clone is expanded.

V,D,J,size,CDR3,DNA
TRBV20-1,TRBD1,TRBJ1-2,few,CSARGQGGFPNYGYTF,TGCAGTGCTAGAGGTCAAGGGGGCTTCCCTAACTATGGCTACACCTTC
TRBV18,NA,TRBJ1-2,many,CASSPDRYGYTF,TGTGCCAGCTCACCAGACCGATATGGCTACACCTTC
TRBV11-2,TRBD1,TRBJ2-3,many,CASSPSGQGTDTQYF,TGTGCCAGCAGCCCCTCGGGACAGGGCACAGATACGCAGTATTTT
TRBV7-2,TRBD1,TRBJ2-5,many,CASSSGQGATQYF,TGTGCCAGCAGCTCGGGACAGGGGGCTACCCAGTACTTC
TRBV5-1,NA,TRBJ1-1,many,CASSLMGRNTEAFF,TGCGCCAGCAGCTTGATGGGGCGAAACACTGAAGCTTTCTTT
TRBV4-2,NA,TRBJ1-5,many,CASSQVRRATGAEAQHF,TGTGCCAGCAGCCAAGTCCGTAGGGCGACCGGTGCGGAGGCCCAGCATTTT
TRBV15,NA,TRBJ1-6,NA,CATSSSAGSYNSPLHF,TGTGCCACCAGCAGTTCCGCGGGTTCGTATAATTCACCCCTCCACTTT
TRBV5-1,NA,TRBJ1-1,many,CASSFTGFRTEAFF,TGCGCCAGCAGTTTTACAGGCTTTCGGACTGAAGCTTTCTTT
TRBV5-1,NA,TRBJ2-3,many,CASSLGQLNTDTQYF,TGCGCCAGCAGCTTGGGACAGCTCAACACAGATACGCAGTATTTT
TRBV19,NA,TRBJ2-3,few,CASSPIEGGETDTQYF,TGTGCCAGTAGCCCTATAGAGGGGGGGGAAACAGATACGCAGTATTTT
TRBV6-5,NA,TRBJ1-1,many,CASSFTVNTEAFF,TGTGCCAGCAGTTTTACAGTAAACACTGAAGCTTTCTTT
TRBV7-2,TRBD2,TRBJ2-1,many,CASSYLAGGVYNEQFF,TGTGCCAGCAGCTACCTAGCGGGGGGGGTCTACAATGAGCAGTTCTTC
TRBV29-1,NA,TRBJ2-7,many,CSVEGPEQYF,TGCAGCGTTGAAGGGCCCGAGCAGTACTTC
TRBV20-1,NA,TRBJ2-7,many,CSARETSLGEQYF,TGCAGTGCTAGAGAAACCTCCTTGGGGGAGCAGTACTTC
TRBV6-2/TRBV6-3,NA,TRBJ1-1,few,CASSYRGGTEAFF,TGTGCCAGCAGTTACAGGGGAGGTACTGAAGCTTTCTTT
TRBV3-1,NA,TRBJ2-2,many,CASSQVRGTNTGELFF,TGTGCCAGCAGCCAAGTGCGGGGAACGAACACCGGGGAGCTGTTTTTT
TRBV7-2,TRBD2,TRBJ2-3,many,CASSGDGTDTQYF,TGTGCCTCTAGCGGGGATGGCACAGATACGCAGTATTTT
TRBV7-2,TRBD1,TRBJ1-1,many,CASSPRTGYAEAFF,TGTGCCAGCAGCCCTCGGACAGGGTACGCTGAAGCTTTCTTT
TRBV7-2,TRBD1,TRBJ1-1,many,CASSLAGGLNTEAFF,TGTGCCAGCAGCTTGGCAGGGGGACTGAACACTGAAGCTTTCTTT